These 15 T cell receptor beta chains originate from one sample sequenced in a study of control samples from healthy donors and cancer patients. Produced via immunoSEQ multiplex PCR; TCRdb's table is partial and in-frame only. This table has some 120,000 clones, over 85% appearing once. Sample: blood. The receptor source for this set is a man aged 25 to 40 in good health.

The DNA of the CDR3 is TGTGCCAGCAGCCCCGGGACAGATGACGAGGCTGAAGCTTTCTTT. Protein sequence: CASSPGTDDEAEAFF. This chain joins TRBV11-2 and TRBJ1-1; TRBD1 matches 7 bases. Germline-derived CDR1 and CDR2 are SGHAT and FQNNGV. V lost 5 bases and J lost 6; bases outside the gene matches: 12. CDR3 size: 15 residues.

This sequence joins TRBV6-5 and TRBJ1-1, with no clear D. In germline, CDR1 is MNHEY, CDR2 SVGAGI. The CDR3 is 15 amino acids. V shed 4 bases and J shed 2 bases, with 14 bases lying between them. CDR3 in amino acids: CASSSGSAGNTEAFF. The CDR3 DNA follows: TGTGCCAGCAGTTCGGGCAGTGCGGGAAACACTGAAGCTTTCTTT.

The CDR3 protein is CASSQDWSDSNQPQHF. For the CDR3, the DNA is TGTGCCAGCAGCCAAGATTGGAGTGATAGCAATCAGCCCCAGCATTTT. V and J are TRBV4-2 and TRBJ1-5, with D unclear. Germline assignment: CDR1 LGHNA and CDR2 YNFKEQ. CDR3 length: 16 residues. V lost 0 bases, J lost 0 bases, and 9 bases lay in between.

The chain has TRBV19 and TRBJ1-1; D remains unclear. Germline loops: CDR1 LNHDA, CDR2 SQIVND (reference sequence). The CDR3 sequence is 12 residues long. Trimming cost V 7 bases and J 4 bases, with 10 bases left between them. The CDR3 DNA sequence: TGTGCCAGTACCCTAGGGAGCACTGAAGCTTTCTTT. This codes for CASTLGSTEAFF.

The DNA for the CDR3 is TGCAGCGTTGAAGCGGACAGTGACCGCGATTACGAGCAGTACTTC. It specifies CSVEADSDRDYEQYF. This chain joins TRBV29-1 and TRBJ2-7; perhaps TRBD1 as D (6 bases). CDR1 is SQVTM, CDR2 ANQGSEA, per germline. The V and J ends lost 1 base and 4 bases respectively, with 17 bases between them. This CDR3 is 15 amino acids long.

The V gene is TRBV7-8, the J gene TRBJ2-7; the D gene is possibly TRBD1 (6 bases). This CDR3 is built from 15 residues. The V gene lost 4 bases and the J gene lost 5 bases, with 18 bases spanning the gap. CDR1 is SGHVS, CDR2 FQNEAQ, per germline. The CDR3 DNA sequence: TGTGCCAGCAGCTCGCCTTACGACAGGCCCCACGAGCAGTACTTC. It yields the protein CASSSPYDRPHEQYF.

The chain couples TRBV4-1 to TRBJ2-5; TRBD2 aligns across 9 bases. The trim removed 1 base at V and 1 base at J, leaving 4 bases unmatched. The CDR3 is made up of 16 amino acids. Germline CDR1 is MGHRA and CDR2 is YSYEKL. This CDR3 reads CASSQVTAGGQETQYF. In DNA, the CDR3 is TGCGCCAGCAGCCAAGTAACAGCGGGGGGCCAAGAGACCCAGTACTTC.

Points on this clone: An end of the junction does not agree with germline; a read error may underlie this. The chain combines TRBV15 with TRBJ1-3, with D possibly being TRBD1 (5 bases). Germline assignment: CDR1 LNHNV and CDR2 YYDKDF (reference sequence). This CDR3 is built from 14 residues. DNA of the CDR3: TGTGCCACCAGTAGAGGGGTTCATGGAAACACCATATATTTT. Its translation is CATSRGVHGNTIYF. Full variable domain (remainder filled in from reference TRBV15 and TRBJ1-3): DAMVIQNPRYQVTQFGKPVTLSCSQTLNHNVMYWYQQKSSQAPKLLFHYYDKDFNNEADTPDNFQSRRPNTSFCFLDIRSPGLGDTAMYLCATSRGVHGNTIYFGEGSWLTVV.

The rearrangement links TRBV5-6 to TRBJ2-1, with 13 bases that match TRBD2. The CDR3 loop spans 15 amino acids. Germline V gene sequence: CDR1 SGHDT, CDR2 YYEEEE. Losses at the gene ends were 9 bases for V and 5 bases for J; bases not matched to a gene: 8. CDR3 coding DNA: TGTGCCATCAAGAAGGGACTAGCGGGGAACAATGAGCAGTTCTTC. Its protein product is CAIKKGLAGNNEQFF.

The chain couples TRBV15 to TRBJ1-6; D call uncertain. Between the trimmed V and J ends, which lost 0 bases and 5 bases, there was a span of 11 bases. The germline CDR1 and CDR2 sequences are LNHNV and YYDKDF (reference sequence). The CDR3 spans 16 residues. This chain's CDR3 is CATSREWGADNSPLHF. The CDR3 DNA follows: TGTGCCACCAGCAGAGAGTGGGGAGCAGATAATTCACCCCTCCACTTT.

The chain links TRBV6-1 to TRBJ1-2; D is unclear. The CDR3 is made up of 15 amino acids. Trimming pared 3 bases from V and 0 bases from J, leaving 11 bases between. CDR1 is MNHNS and CDR2 is SASEGT in the germline V gene. The CDR3 region is CASSDPSRANYGYTF. CDR3 coding DNA: TGTGCCAGCAGTGACCCGTCTCGAGCTAACTATGGCTACACCTTC.

The chain's CDR3 is CASSTTPGQGVAYEQYF. In DNA form, the CDR3 reads TGTGCCAGCTCAACCACCCCGGGACAGGGGGTGGCCTACGAGCAGTACTTC. The chain recombines TRBV18 with TRBJ2-7; 11 bases align to TRBD1. Per germline, CDR1 KGHSH and CDR2 LQKENI. The CDR3 loop spans 17 amino acids. The V gene end was trimmed by 5 bases and the J gene end by 2 bases; junction bases not matched to a gene: 11.

The chain is built from TRBV7-2 and TRBJ2-5; the match to TRBD2 covers 8 bases. Germline loops: CDR1 SGHTA, CDR2 FQGNSA. V shed 4 bases and J 5 bases; nucleotides not matched to a gene: 3. CDR3 size: 13 residues. The CDR3 DNA reads as TGTGCCAGCAGCTCAAGGACTAGCGAGACCCAGTACTTC. Residues: CASSSRTSETQYF. The entire variable domain, with the rest obtained from reference TRBV7-2 and TRBJ2-5, is as follows: GAGVSQSPSNKVTEKGKDVELRCDPISGHTALYWYRQSLGQGLEFLIYFQGNSAPDKSGLPSDRFSAERTGGSVSTLTIQRTQQEDSAVYLCASSSRTSETQYFGPGTRLLVL.

The chain has TRBV5-1 and TRBJ2-1; 7 positions agree with TRBD1. The CDR3 loop spans 14 amino acids. Germline CDR1 is SGHRS and CDR2 is YFSETQ. Losses at the gene ends were 9 bases for V and 0 bases for J; bases not matched to a gene: 6. The CDR3, as DNA: TGCGCCACCAAGGGACAGAGCTCCTACAATGAGCAGTTCTTC. This translates into CATKGQSSYNEQFF.

The V call is TRBV10-1, the J call TRBJ1-1; D might be TRBD1 (6 bases). The CDR3 length is 16 residues. Trimming removed 6 bases from V and 0 bases from J, with 17 bases in between. Germline lookup yields CDR1 WNHNN and CDR2 SYGVQD (reference sequence). The CDR3 DNA is TGCGCCAGCAGCGGCGACAGGAATCTCATGAACACTGAAGCTTTCTTT. Its protein is CASSGDRNLMNTEAFF.